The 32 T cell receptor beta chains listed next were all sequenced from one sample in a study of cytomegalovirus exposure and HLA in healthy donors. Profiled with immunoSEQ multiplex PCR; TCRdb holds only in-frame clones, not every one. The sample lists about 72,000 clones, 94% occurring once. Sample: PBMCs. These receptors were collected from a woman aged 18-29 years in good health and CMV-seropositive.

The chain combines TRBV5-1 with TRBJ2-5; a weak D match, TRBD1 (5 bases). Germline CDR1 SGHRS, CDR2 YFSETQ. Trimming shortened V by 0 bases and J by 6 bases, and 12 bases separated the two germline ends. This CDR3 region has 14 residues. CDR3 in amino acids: CASSLVDSRKTQYF. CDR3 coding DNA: TGCGCCAGCAGCTTGGTCGACAGTCGGAAGACCCAGTACTTC.

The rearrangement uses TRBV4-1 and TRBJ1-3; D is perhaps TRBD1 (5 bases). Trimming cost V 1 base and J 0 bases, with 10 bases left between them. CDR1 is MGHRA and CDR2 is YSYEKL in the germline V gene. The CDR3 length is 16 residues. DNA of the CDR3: TGCGCCAGCAGCCAAGGTCCGACAGCCTCTGGAAACACCATATATTTT. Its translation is CASSQGPTASGNTIYF.

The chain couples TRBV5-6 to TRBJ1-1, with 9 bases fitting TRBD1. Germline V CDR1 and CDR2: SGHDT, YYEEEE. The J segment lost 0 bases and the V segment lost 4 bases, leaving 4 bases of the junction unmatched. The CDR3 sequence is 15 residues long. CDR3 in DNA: TGTGCCAGCAGCCCGGGACAGGGCTTGAACACTGAAGCTTTCTTT. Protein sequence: CASSPGQGLNTEAFF.

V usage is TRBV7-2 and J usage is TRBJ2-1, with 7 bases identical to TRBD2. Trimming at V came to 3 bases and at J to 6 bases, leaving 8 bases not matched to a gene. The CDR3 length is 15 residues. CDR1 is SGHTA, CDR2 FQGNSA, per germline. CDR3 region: CASSLAGVGFNEQFF. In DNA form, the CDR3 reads TGTGCCAGCAGCTTGGCGGGGGTGGGATTCAATGAGCAGTTCTTC.

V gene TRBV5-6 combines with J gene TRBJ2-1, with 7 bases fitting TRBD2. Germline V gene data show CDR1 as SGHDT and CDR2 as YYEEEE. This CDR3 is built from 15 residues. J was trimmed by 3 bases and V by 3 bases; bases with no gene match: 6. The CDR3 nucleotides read TGTGCCAGCAGCTCCCTAGCGGCCTTCTACAATGAGCAGTTCTTC. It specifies CASSSLAAFYNEQFF.

Written as DNA, the CDR3 is TGTGCCAGCAGTTTACCCCCTCAGGGGGCTGGAAACACCATATATTTT. Its translation is CASSLPPQGAGNTIYF. This rearrangement joins TRBV28 to TRBJ1-3; 7 nucleotides agree with TRBD1. This CDR3 is built from 16 residues. In germline, CDR1 is MDHEN, CDR2 SYDVKM. The ends lost 2 bases at V and 2 bases at J; junction bases unmatched: 6.

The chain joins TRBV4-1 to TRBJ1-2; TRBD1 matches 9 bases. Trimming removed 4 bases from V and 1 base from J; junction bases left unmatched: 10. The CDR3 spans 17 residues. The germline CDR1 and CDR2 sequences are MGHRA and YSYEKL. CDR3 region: CASSLDIRTGDNYGYTF. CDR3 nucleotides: TGCGCCAGCAGCCTAGATATAAGGACAGGGGATAACTATGGCTACACCTTC.

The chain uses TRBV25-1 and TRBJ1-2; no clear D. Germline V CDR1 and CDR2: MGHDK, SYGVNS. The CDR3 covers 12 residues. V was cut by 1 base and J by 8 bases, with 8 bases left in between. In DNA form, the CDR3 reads TGTGCCAGCAGTGAATCGATGAGGGGCTACACCTTC. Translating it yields CASSESMRGYTF.

CDR3 nucleotide sequence: TGTGCCAGTACCCCCGACACCGGGGAGCTGTTTTTT. It encodes CASTPDTGELFF. The chain recombines TRBV19 with TRBJ2-2; D unclear. The CDR3 is made up of 12 amino acids. V was clipped by 7 bases and J by 3 bases, with 6 bases between them. CDR1 is LNHDA and CDR2 is SQIVND in the germline V gene (reference sequence).

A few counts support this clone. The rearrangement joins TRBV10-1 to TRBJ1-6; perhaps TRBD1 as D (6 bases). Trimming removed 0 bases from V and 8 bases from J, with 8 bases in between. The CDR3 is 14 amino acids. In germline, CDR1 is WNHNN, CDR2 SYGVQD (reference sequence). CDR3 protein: CASSESHRDSPLHF. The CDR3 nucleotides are TGCGCCAGCAGTGAGTCGCACAGGGATTCACCCCTCCACTTT.

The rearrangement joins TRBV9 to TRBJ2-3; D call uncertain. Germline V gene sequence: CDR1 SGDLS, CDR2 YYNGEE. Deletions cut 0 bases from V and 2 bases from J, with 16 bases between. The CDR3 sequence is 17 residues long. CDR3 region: CASSVDSAAIFTDTQYF. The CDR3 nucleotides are TGTGCCAGCAGCGTAGATTCAGCAGCGATTTTCACAGATACGCAGTATTTT.

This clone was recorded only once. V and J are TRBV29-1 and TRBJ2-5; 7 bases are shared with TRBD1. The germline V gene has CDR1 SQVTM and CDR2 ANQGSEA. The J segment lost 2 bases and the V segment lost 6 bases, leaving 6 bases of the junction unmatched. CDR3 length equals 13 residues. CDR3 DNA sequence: TGCAGCGTAATCCGGGACAGACAAGAGACCCAGTACTTC. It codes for CSVIRDRQETQYF.

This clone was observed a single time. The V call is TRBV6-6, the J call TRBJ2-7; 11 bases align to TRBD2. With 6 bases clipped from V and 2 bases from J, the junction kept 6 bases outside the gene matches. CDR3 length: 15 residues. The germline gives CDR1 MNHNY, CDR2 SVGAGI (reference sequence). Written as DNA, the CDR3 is TGTGCCAGCAGCTCGACTAGCGGGGCAACCTACGAGCAGTACTTC. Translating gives CASSSTSGATYEQYF.

The CDR3 sequence is CASSGDSNQPQHF. In DNA, the CDR3 is TGTGCCAGCAGTGGGGACAGTAATCAGCCCCAGCATTTT. J is TRBJ1-5 and V is TRBV6-1; 7 nucleotides agree with TRBD1. The CDR3 contains 13 residues. Germline trimming cut 4 bases from V and 4 bases from J; bases unmatched to any gene: 1. Germline V lookup: CDR1 MNHNS, CDR2 SASEGT.

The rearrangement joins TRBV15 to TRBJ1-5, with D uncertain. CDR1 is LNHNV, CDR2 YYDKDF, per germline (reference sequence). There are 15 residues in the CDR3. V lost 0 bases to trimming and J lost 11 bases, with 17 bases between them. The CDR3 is CATSRDNETPSAQHF. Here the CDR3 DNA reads TGTGCCACCAGCAGAGATAACGAGACACCCTCGGCCCAGCATTTT.

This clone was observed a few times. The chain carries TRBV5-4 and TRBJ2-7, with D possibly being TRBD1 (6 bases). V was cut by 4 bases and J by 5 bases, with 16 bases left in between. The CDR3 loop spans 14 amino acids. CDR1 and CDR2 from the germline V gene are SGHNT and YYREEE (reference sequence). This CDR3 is CASSQTGVLDEQYF. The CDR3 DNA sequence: TGTGCCAGCAGCCAGACAGGAGTCCTGGACGAGCAGTACTTC.

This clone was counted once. CDR3 amino acids: CATSRPEWDTQYF. The CDR3 coding sequence is TGTGCCACCAGCAGGCCCGAGTGGGATACGCAGTATTTT. V gene TRBV15 combines with J gene TRBJ2-3, with D uncertain. Germline V gene sequence: CDR1 LNHNV, CDR2 YYDKDF (reference sequence). Between the trimmed V and J ends, which lost 3 bases and 6 bases, there was a span of 10 bases. This CDR3 has 13 amino acids.

CDR3 nucleotide sequence: TGTGCCAGCAGCTTAATAGTTGCGAATCACACCGGGGAGCTGTTTTTT. This gives the protein CASSLIVANHTGELFF. The J gene is TRBJ2-2, the V gene TRBV7-9; D gene uncertain. The V gene's germline CDR1 is SEHNR and CDR2 FQNEAQ (reference sequence). This CDR3 is built from 16 residues. Trimming cost V 2 bases and J 3 bases, with 13 bases left between them.

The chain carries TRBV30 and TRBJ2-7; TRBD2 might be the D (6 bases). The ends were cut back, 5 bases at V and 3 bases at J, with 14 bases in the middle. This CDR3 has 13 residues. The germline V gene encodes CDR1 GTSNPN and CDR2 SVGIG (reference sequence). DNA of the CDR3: TGTGCCTGGGACCGGGACTGGAGCTACGAGCAGTACTTC. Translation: CAWDRDWSYEQYF.

CDR3 nucleotide sequence: TGTGCCAGCAGCCTGACAGGGGTGTCTGGCGGGGAGCTGTTTTTT. It translates to CASSLTGVSGGELFF. V is TRBV27 and J is TRBJ2-2; 8 nucleotides line up with TRBD1. V lost 6 bases, J lost 7 bases, and 10 bases stayed unmatched. Per germline, CDR1 MNHEY and CDR2 SMNVEV (reference sequence). The CDR3 runs 15 residues.

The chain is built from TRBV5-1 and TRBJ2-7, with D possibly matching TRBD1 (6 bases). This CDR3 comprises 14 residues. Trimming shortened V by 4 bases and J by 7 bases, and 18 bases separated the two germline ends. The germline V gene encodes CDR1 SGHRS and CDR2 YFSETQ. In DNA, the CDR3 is TGCGCCAGCAGCCCCGGGACAAGGGATGGGGAGCAGTACTTC. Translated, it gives CASSPGTRDGEQYF.

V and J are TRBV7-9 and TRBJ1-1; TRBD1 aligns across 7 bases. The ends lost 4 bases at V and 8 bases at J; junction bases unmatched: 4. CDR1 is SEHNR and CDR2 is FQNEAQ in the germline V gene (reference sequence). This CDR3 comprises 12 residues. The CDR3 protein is CASSSGQAEAFF. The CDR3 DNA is TGTGCCAGCAGCTCCGGACAGGCCGAAGCTTTCTTT.

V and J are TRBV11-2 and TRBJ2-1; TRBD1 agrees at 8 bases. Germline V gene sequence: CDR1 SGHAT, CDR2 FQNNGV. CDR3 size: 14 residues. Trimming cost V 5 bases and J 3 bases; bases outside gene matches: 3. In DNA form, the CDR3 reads TGTGCCAGCAGCCTAGGACAGGGCTACAATGAGCAGTTCTTC. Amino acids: CASSLGQGYNEQFF.

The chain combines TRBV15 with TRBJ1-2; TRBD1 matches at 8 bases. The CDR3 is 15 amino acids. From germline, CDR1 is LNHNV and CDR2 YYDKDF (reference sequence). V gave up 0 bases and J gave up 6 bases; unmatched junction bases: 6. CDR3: CATSRDPGTGNGYTF. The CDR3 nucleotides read TGTGCCACCAGCAGAGATCCGGGGACAGGCAATGGCTACACCTTC.

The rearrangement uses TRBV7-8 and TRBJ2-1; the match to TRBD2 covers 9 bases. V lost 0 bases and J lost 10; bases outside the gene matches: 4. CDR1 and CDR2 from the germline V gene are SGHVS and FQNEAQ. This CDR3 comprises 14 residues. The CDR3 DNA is TGTGCCAGCAGCTTAGCGAGTCTAGCGGGGGAGCAGTTCTTC. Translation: CASSLASLAGEQFF.

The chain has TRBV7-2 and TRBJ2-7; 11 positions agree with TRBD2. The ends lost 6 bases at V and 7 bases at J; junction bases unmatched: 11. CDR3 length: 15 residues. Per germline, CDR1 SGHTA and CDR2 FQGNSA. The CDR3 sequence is CASRQKLAGVGEQYF. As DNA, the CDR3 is TGTGCCAGCAGACAAAAACTAGCGGGAGTCGGTGAGCAGTACTTC.

The CDR3 bases are TGTGCCAGCAGCTTAGGTAGCGGGAGGGAAACCGACGAGCAGTACTTC. Amino acids: CASSLGSGRETDEQYF. The V gene is TRBV13, the J gene TRBJ2-5, with 11 bases that match TRBD2. The J call is uncertain, as TRBJ2-7 better fits the DNA end. In germline, CDR1 is PRHDT, CDR2 FYEKMQ (reference sequence). CDR3 size: 16 residues.

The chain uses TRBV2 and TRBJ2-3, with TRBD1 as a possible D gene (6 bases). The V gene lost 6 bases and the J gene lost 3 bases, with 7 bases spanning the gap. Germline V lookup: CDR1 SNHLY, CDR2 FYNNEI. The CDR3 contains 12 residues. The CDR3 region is CASRQGTDTQYF. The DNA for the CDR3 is TGTGCCAGCAGACAGGGTACAGATACGCAGTATTTT.

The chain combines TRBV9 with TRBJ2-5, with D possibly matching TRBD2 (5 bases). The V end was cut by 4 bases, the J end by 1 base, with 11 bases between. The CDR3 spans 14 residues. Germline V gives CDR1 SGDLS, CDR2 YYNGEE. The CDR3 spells CASSPSGFQETQYF. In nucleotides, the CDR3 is TGTGCCAGCAGCCCAAGCGGCTTCCAAGAGACCCAGTACTTC.

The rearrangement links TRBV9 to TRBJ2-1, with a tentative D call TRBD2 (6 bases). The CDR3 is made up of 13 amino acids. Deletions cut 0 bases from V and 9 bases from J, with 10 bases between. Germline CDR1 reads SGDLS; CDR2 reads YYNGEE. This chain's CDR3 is CASSVGGVGEQFF. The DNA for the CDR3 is TGTGCCAGCAGCGTAGGGGGGGTGGGTGAGCAGTTCTTC.

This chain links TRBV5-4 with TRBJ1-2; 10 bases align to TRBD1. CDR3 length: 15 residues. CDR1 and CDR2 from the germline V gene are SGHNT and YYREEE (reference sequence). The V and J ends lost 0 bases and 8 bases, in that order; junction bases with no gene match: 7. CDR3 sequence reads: CASSLVAGTGEGYTF. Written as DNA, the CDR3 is TGTGCCAGCAGCTTGGTAGCCGGGACAGGGGAGGGCTACACCTTC. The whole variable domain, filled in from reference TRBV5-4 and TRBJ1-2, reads ETGVTQSPTHLIKTRGQQVTLRCSSQSGHNTVSWYQQALGQGPQFIFQYYREEENGRGNFPPRFSGLQFPNYSSELNVNALELDDSALYLCASSLVAGTGEGYTFGSGTRLTVV.

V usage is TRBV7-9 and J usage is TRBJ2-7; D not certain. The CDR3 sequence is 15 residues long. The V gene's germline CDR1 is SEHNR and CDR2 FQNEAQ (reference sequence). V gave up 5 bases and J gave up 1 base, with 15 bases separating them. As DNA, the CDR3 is TGTGCCAGCAGCCAAGAAAGCGACTCTTCCTACGAGCAGTACTTC. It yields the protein CASSQESDSSYEQYF.